Listed below are T cell receptor beta chains from one sample, sequenced in a study of T cell responses to AZD1222 COVID-19 vaccine. Profiling relied on immunoSEQ multiplex PCR, and the TCRdb table lists in-frame clones only, not all of them. The sample lists 140,000 to 150,000 clones, 86% occurring once. The specimen comprised peripheral blood, sampled 28 days after the second AZD1222 dose. All receptors come from an adult who received the AZD1222 COVID-19 vaccine. Both conserved end residues are part of each CDR3. D genes are given only for firm matches. Size is omitted from some rows. Given values are once, few, many or a class for expanded clones.

TRBV3-1/TRBV3-2	NA	13	TRBJ1-2	NA	CASSESVGYGYTF	TGTGCCAGCAGCGAGTCGGTGGGCTATGGCTACACCTTC
TRBV5-4	NA	15	TRBJ2-3	NA	CASSPEVGSTDTQYF	TGTGCCAGCAGCCCCGAAGTGGGGAGCACAGATACGCAGTATTTT
TRBV7-2	NA	14	TRBJ2-3	NA	CASSSRASSAPRYF	TGTGCCAGCAGCTCGCGGGCCTCGTCGGCCCCCAGGTATTTT
TRBV19	NA	16	TRBJ1-2	TRBD1	CASSIIPRDRGYGYTF	TGTGCCAGTAGTATTATCCCTCGGGACAGGGGATATGGCTACACCTTC
TRBV6-2/TRBV6-3	once	13	TRBJ1-2	TRBD1	CASSYNRGDGYTF	TGTGCCAGCAGTTACAACAGGGGTGATGGCTACACCTTC
TRBV18	NA	12	TRBJ2-7	NA	CASSPGRTEQYF	TGTGCCAGCTCACCAGGGCGAACCGAGCAGTACTTC
TRBV27	NA	15	TRBJ2-5	TRBD1	CASRPGTGTGGAQYF	TGTGCCAGCAGGCCCGGAACCGGGACAGGGGGGGCCCAGTACTTC
TRBV27	NA	13	TRBJ2-7	NA	CATWDSNSYEQYF	TGTGCCACATGGGATAGCAACTCCTACGAGCAGTACTTC
TRBV5-6	NA	11	TRBJ2-1	NA	CASSSTIGQFF	TGTGCCAGCAGCTCCACAATTGGCCAGTTCTTC
TRBV6-5	NA	13	TRBJ1-5	NA	CPLGDYSNQPQHF	TGTCCATTAGGGGATTATAGCAATCAGCCCCAGCATTTT
TRBV5-1	NA	12	TRBJ1-2	NA	CASSETFYGYTF	TGCGCCAGCAGCGAAACCTTCTATGGCTACACCTTC
TRBV2	NA	13	TRBJ1-5	NA	CASSENLYQPQHF	TGTGCCAGCAGTGAGAACCTGTATCAGCCCCAGCATTTT
TRBV11-2	NA	15	TRBJ1-2	NA	CASSPRGRFLEGYTF	TGTGCCAGCAGCCCAAGGGGCAGGTTTCTGGAGGGCTACACCTTC
TRBV18	NA	13	TRBJ2-2	NA	CASSLGADGELFF	TGTGCCAGCTCACTGGGGGCAGACGGGGAGCTGTTTTTT
TRBV7-2	NA	13	TRBJ1-4	NA	CASSWKSGEKLFF	TGTGCCAGCAGCTGGAAATCAGGTGAAAAACTGTTTTTT
TRBV19	NA	14	TRBJ1-1	TRBD1	CASSTPGGWTEAFF	TGTGCCAGTAGTACCCCAGGGGGGTGGACTGAAGCTTTCTTT
TRBV6-5	NA	13	TRBJ1-5	NA	CASSYQVDQPQHF	TGTGCCAGCAGTTACCAGGTAGATCAGCCCCAGCATTTT
TRBV11-2	NA	16	TRBJ1-6	NA	CASSRRLGGAHSPLHF	TGTGCCAGCAGTCGTCGACTGGGGGGGGCGCATTCACCCCTCCACTTT
TRBV18	NA	15	TRBJ2-7	TRBD2	CASSPSSGIGGEQYF	TGTGCCAGCTCACCGTCTAGCGGGATAGGAGGCGAGCAGTACTTC
TRBV6-5	NA	14	TRBJ1-5	NA	CASSTDRPTQPQHF	TGTGCCAGCAGTACAGACAGGCCCACTCAGCCCCAGCATTTT
TRBV10-3	NA	16	TRBJ2-1	TRBD1	CAISVDRASTGHEQFF	TGTGCCATCAGTGTGGACAGGGCATCAACAGGCCATGAGCAGTTCTTC
TRBV5-1	NA	14	TRBJ2-3	NA	CASSFWRPTDTQYF	TGCGCCAGCAGCTTTTGGAGACCCACAGATACGCAGTATTTT
TRBV7-6	NA	16	TRBJ1-3	NA	CASTQETVFSGNTIYF	TGTGCCAGCACCCAAGAGACAGTTTTCTCTGGAAACACCATATATTTT
TRBV28	NA	13	TRBJ1-3	NA	CASSLGFGNTIYF	TGTGCCAGCAGTTTAGGGTTTGGAAACACCATATATTTT
TRBV11-2	NA	14	TRBJ2-1	NA	CASSSSGNRNEQFF	TGTGCCAGCAGCTCCTCCGGGAATCGCAATGAGCAGTTCTTC
TRBV7-2	NA	15	TRBJ2-4	NA	CASSLARLAKNIQYF	TGTGCCAGCAGCCTAGCCCGGCTAGCCAAAAACATTCAGTACTTC
TRBV29-1	NA	11	TRBJ1-1	NA	CSVVRYTEAFF	TGCAGCGTTGTTCGCTACACTGAAGCTTTCTTT
TRBV25-1	NA	14	TRBJ2-7	TRBD1	CASSAPGQGYEQYF	TGTGCCAGCAGCGCGCCGGGACAGGGGTACGAGCAGTACTTC